This is a list of T cell receptor beta chains from one sample in a study of T-cell memory formation after mild COVID-19. One entry per CDR3 protein, called by TCRdb with MiXCR from the 5' RACE reads. Among 500,000 to 550,000 distinct CDR3 sequences listed, just over 20% were seen once. Sequenced input: PBMCs or a T cell subset sorted from them (not recorded which). These TCRs come from an adult woman who had mild COVID-19 (a few samples of this study predate the infection). Cell type and time point are not known. Both conserved end residues are trimmed from each CDR3. The order of the fields is J gene, clone size, V gene, CDR3 protein. Expanded clones get a size class; other rows say once, few or many, or leave the size out.

>TRBJ2-1|few|TRBV29-1
TASKRGYYNEQF
>TRBJ2-6|few|TRBV7-6
ASSLPGNSGANVLT
>TRBJ2-3|NA|TRBV18
ASSPPPLRTGTDTQY
>TRBJ2-1|NA|TRBV5-6
ASSLIAGDLSYNEQF
>TRBJ2-2|few|TRBV18
ASSPPERLNTGELF
>TRBJ1-1|NA|TRBV4-2
ASSQELGVGGSGGAF
>TRBJ2-3|many|TRBV7-9
ASSFLGQPDTQY
>TRBJ1-1|NA|TRBV5-1
ASSLVSSKNTEAF
>TRBJ2-2|few|TRBV7-3
ASSPLLAPTGELF
>TRBJ1-1|NA|TRBV20-1
SARGTGGVALNTEAF
>TRBJ1-3|NA|TRBV24-1
ATSAGTGGGSGNTIY
>TRBJ1-3|NA|TRBV4-1
ASSREGRTVSGNTIY
>TRBJ2-1|few|TRBV12-3/TRBV12-4
ASSWTGGGEQF
>TRBJ2-7|NA|TRBV11-1
ASTRAGGPGEQY
>TRBJ2-7|few|TRBV19
ASSIRLAGGYEQY
>TRBJ2-7|NA|TRBV6-5
ASSFGLAGANYEQY
>TRBJ1-1|NA|TRBV18
ASSQQGALNTEAF
>TRBJ2-7|NA|TRBV3-1
ASSRPMVSYEQY
>TRBJ2-1|NA|TRBV7-2
ATPASSLYNEQF
>TRBJ2-1|few|TRBV20-1
SASGYNEQF
>TRBJ2-3|few|TRBV20-1
SARGEIRTDTQY
>TRBJ2-3|few|TRBV6-6
ASRRGRADTQY
>TRBJ2-1|NA|TRBV12-3/TRBV12-4
ASSFSRLGNNEQF
>TRBJ2-1|NA|TRBV27
ASSGSVGRQYNEQF
>TRBJ1-6|NA|TRBV9
ASSVGNSPLH
>TRBJ2-2|NA|TRBV9
ASSVSWELVTGELF
>TRBJ2-3|many|TRBV5-1
ASSEGPGTDTQY
>TRBJ1-5|few|TRBV6-1
ASSDRQGYQPQH
>TRBJ2-1|NA|TRBV12-3/TRBV12-4
ASYREGFNEQF
>TRBJ2-7|NA|TRBV20-1
SATRLAGGYEQY
>TRBJ2-1|NA|TRBV20-1
SAARAPRSHEQF
>TRBJ1-1|NA|TRBV5-1
ASSLSNRGLPEAF
>TRBJ2-1|NA|TRBV18
ASSLAISGRAANEQF
>TRBJ2-7|few|TRBV20-1
SASGVPGYEQY
>TRBJ2-1|few|TRBV27
ASSSVGLAGGSYYEQF
>TRBJ1-2|NA|TRBV4-1
ASSQDRDPV
>TRBJ2-3|few|TRBV20-1
SASAGSTDTQY
>TRBJ2-2|few|TRBV20-1
SASPQGVGTGELF
>TRBJ2-3|few|TRBV12-3/TRBV12-4
ASSHSGGGDTDTQY
>TRBJ1-2|few|TRBV12-3/TRBV12-4
ASSSSPYGYT
>TRBJ2-1|many|TRBV29-1
SVDSREAGDEQF
>TRBJ2-2|few|TRBV7-9
ASRAPGRRNTGELF
>TRBJ2-7|few|TRBV4-3
ASSQAPAGGYEQY
>TRBJ2-7|many|TRBV5-1
ASSLEVTASYEQY
>TRBJ1-1|NA|TRBV24-1
ATSGGHTNTEAF
>TRBJ1-2|NA|TRBV27
ASSLSTAGGNYGYT
>TRBJ2-3|NA|TRBV30
AWSVASKHTDTQY
>TRBJ2-1|many|TRBV24-1
ATSDLELAGGQNEQF
>TRBJ1-4|NA|TRBV12-3/TRBV12-4
ASSLVRVGEKLF
>TRBJ1-1|NA|TRBV20-1
SARDWGTLNTEAF
>TRBJ2-3|NA|TRBV9
ASSVASSSTDTQY
>TRBJ2-3|NA|TRBV3-1
ASSHPSGGLTDTQY
>TRBJ1-1|NA|TRBV5-5
ASSLGREVPKATEAF
>TRBJ2-5|NA|TRBV5-1
ASSFGGAGGLETQY
>TRBJ2-7|many|TRBV12-3/TRBV12-4
ASSRGSGEQY
>TRBJ2-5|NA|TRBV6-6
ASSTRLAGPQETQY
>TRBJ2-2|few|TRBV28
ASSYTGAGELF